The 6 T cell receptor beta chains presented below share a single source sample, sequenced in a study of cytomegalovirus exposure and HLA in healthy donors. 13 Jbeta primers and 60 Vbeta primers were used for the PCR. This table comes from immunoSEQ multiplex PCR, and its TCRdb copy is limited to in-frame clones, with some not included. The repertoire holds about 120,000 clones, with over 75% as singletons. Sequencing was carried out using PBMCs. The source of these receptors is a man aged 40-55 years in good health and CMV-seronegative.

This clone was seen a handful of times. Its ends do not fully match the called genes, so a read error is possible. This chain connects TRBV6-6 to TRBJ1-3; D gene ambiguous. CDR3 length: 14 amino acids. Germline loops: CDR1 MNHNY, CDR2 SVGAGI (reference sequence). The DNA for the CDR3 is TGTGCCAGCAGTTATGCAGAATCTGAAAACACCATATATTTT. Translated, it gives CASSYAESENTIYF.

The chain combines TRBV30 with TRBJ1-4, with D unresolved. Trimming shortened V by 4 bases and J by 0 bases, and 12 bases separated the two germline ends. The germline CDR1 and CDR2 sequences are GTSNPN and SVGIG (reference sequence). The CDR3 is 15 residues long. Here the CDR3 DNA reads TGTGCCTGGAAACGCGGCGGATCAACTAATGAAAAACTGTTTTTT. Translation gives CAWKRGGSTNEKLFF.

This clone has more than one count but fewer than ten. The CDR3: CASSLRDRGSYTF. The DNA of the CDR3 is TGTGCCAGCAGCCTCCGGGACAGGGGATCCTACACCTTC. The chain has TRBV11-2 and TRBJ1-2; TRBD1 matches 10 bases. This CDR3 region has 13 residues. The germline CDR1 and CDR2 sequences are SGHAT and FQNNGV. V lost 5 bases, J lost 10 bases, and 7 bases stayed unmatched.

The chain uses TRBV5-1 and TRBJ2-7; 7 positions agree with TRBD2. Trimming cost V 7 bases and J 3 bases; bases outside gene matches: 13. This CDR3 has 15 amino acids. The germline V gene has CDR1 SGHRS and CDR2 YFSETQ. This chain's CDR3 is CASRPGGGLLYEQYF. The CDR3 DNA sequence: TGCGCCAGCCGCCCGGGCGGGGGACTGCTCTACGAGCAGTACTTC. The full variable domain, its missing parts supplied by reference TRBV5-1 and TRBJ2-7, is KAGVTQTPRYLIKTRGQQVTLSCSPISGHRSVSWYQQTPGQGLQFLFEYFSETQRNKGNFPGRFSGRQFSNSRSEMNVSTLELGDSALYLCASRPGGGLLYEQYFGPGTRLTVT.

The J gene is TRBJ2-7, the V gene TRBV5-6; TRBD1 agrees at 8 bases. The CDR3 totals 16 residues. Trimming removed 1 base from V and 5 bases from J; junction bases left unmatched: 11. The germline gives CDR1 SGHDT, CDR2 YYEEEE. CDR3 sequence reads: CASSLYVGQVSDEQYF. The CDR3 DNA sequence: TGTGCCAGCAGCTTGTATGTGGGACAGGTCTCTGACGAGCAGTACTTC. Variable domain in full (rest from reference TRBV5-6 and TRBJ2-7): DAGVTQSPTHLIKTRGQQVTLRCSPKSGHDTVSWYQQALGQGPQFIFQYYEEEERQRGNFPDRFSGHQFPNYSSELNVNALLLGDSALYLCASSLYVGQVSDEQYFGPGTRLTVT.

To note about this clone: A junction boundary mismatches the germline segment, possibly from a read error. The rearrangement joins TRBV10-2 to TRBJ2-6, with D possibly TRBD1 on 5 matching bases. This CDR3 region has 16 residues. Germline V gene data show CDR1 as WSHSY and CDR2 as SAAADI. CDR3 coding DNA: TGCGCCAGCAGTGAGGGGGCCAACTCTGGGGCCAACGGCCTGACTTTC. Translation gives CASSEGANSGANGLTF.